A single sample is the source of the 21 T cell receptor beta chains below, sequenced in a study of beta chain features in type 1 diabetes. The authors reverse transcribed all of the isolated RNA, so sequencing captured expressed TCRB transcripts. Produced via immunoSEQ multiplex PCR; TCRdb's table is partial and in-frame only. The sample yields about 320,000 clones, 14% seen once. Specimen: central memory CD4+ T cells from blood. The receptors were gathered from a man aged 25 to 45 in good health.

This clone was seen repeatedly, ten times or more. The J gene is TRBJ2-1, the V gene TRBV9; 7 nucleotides match TRBD2. The CDR3 runs to 14 residues. Germline V CDR1 and CDR2: SGDLS, YYNGEE. Unmatched junction bases numbered 4, after V lost 0 bases and J lost 7 bases. As DNA, the CDR3 is TGTGCCAGCAGCGTAGCTCTAGCGGCGAATGAGCAGTTCTTC. Residues: CASSVALAANEQFF.

This clone has more than one count but fewer than ten. In DNA, the CDR3 is TGTGCCAGCAGCGGAGGGGCAGGGGCGAGACTGTTTTTT. Translated: CASSGGAGARLFF. The chain combines TRBV7-3 with TRBJ1-4; possible D gene TRBD1, 6 bases. V lost 5 bases and J lost 13, with 17 bases in between. This CDR3 region has 13 residues. CDR1 SGHTA and CDR2 FQGTGA come from the germline V gene.

The chain combines TRBV7-2 with TRBJ2-1; 14 bases match TRBD2. The CDR3 has 16 amino acids. Germline-derived CDR1 and CDR2 are SGHTA and FQGNSA. Trimming removed 5 bases from V and 9 bases from J; junction bases left unmatched: 9. The chain's CDR3 is CASSPPGLAGVIEQFF. The CDR3 DNA reads as TGTGCCAGCAGCCCCCCGGGACTAGCGGGAGTAATTGAGCAGTTCTTC.

This chain links TRBV2 with TRBJ2-1; D possibly corresponds to TRBD1 (6 bases). The CDR3 covers 14 residues. Looked up from germline, CDR1 is SNHLY and CDR2 is FYNNEI. Trimming removed 7 bases at V and 8 bases at J, with 18 bases between. The CDR3 spells CASIQGPASYEQFF. The CDR3 region has the DNA TGTGCCAGCATACAGGGACCGGCTAGCTATGAGCAGTTCTTC.

The rearrangement links TRBV27 to TRBJ2-7; D remains ambiguous. Germline CDR1 is MNHEY and CDR2 is SMNVEV (reference sequence). V shed 2 bases and J shed 1 base, with 9 bases lying between them. The CDR3 contains 14 residues. DNA for the CDR3: TGTGCCAGCAGTTTAACAACTGGGTCCTACGAGCAGTACTTC. Amino acids: CASSLTTGSYEQYF.

This sequence joins TRBV5-1 and TRBJ2-3; 10 positions match TRBD1. Germline V gene sequence: CDR1 SGHRS, CDR2 YFSETQ. The CDR3 length is 15 residues. Trimming took 4 bases from V and 3 from J; bases not matched to a gene: 5. The CDR3 reads CASSEGQGSTDTQYF. The CDR3 bases are TGCGCCAGCAGCGAGGGACAGGGGAGTACAGATACGCAGTATTTT.

This clone was observed a handful of times. The chain recombines TRBV4-1 with TRBJ1-5; D not resolved. The V end lost 0 bases, the J end lost 0 bases, and 12 bases lay between the germline ends. The CDR3 loop spans 17 amino acids. The V gene's germline CDR1 is MGHRA and CDR2 YSYEKL. CDR3 region: CASSQDPPTNSNQPQHF. The CDR3 DNA reads as TGCGCCAGCAGCCAAGACCCTCCGACGAATAGCAATCAGCCCCAGCATTTT.

The chain links TRBV20-1 to TRBJ1-2; D not resolved. CDR3 length: 11 amino acids. V was clipped by 4 bases and J by 5 bases, with 8 bases between them. Germline V gene lookup returns CDR1 DFQATT and CDR2 SNEGSKA (reference sequence). This CDR3 is CSANNRYGYTF. The CDR3 coding sequence is TGCAGTGCTAATAACCGATATGGCTACACCTTC.

This chain links TRBV6-6 with TRBJ1-5, with TRBD1 as a possible D gene (5 bases). The V and J ends lost 0 bases and 1 base respectively, with 7 bases between them. This CDR3 is built from 15 residues. CDR1 is MNHNY, CDR2 SVGAGI, per germline (reference sequence). In DNA form, the CDR3 reads TGTGCCAGCAGTTACTCCGACAGAAGCAATCAGCCCCAGCATTTT. It encodes CASSYSDRSNQPQHF.

V usage is TRBV5-1 and J usage is TRBJ2-1, with D tentatively TRBD2 (5 bases). The CDR3 is 15 amino acids. Germline assignment: CDR1 SGHRS and CDR2 YFSETQ. Trimming stripped 4 bases from V and 6 bases from J, with 17 bases between. This CDR3 reads CASSPSSKNTNEQFF. The CDR3 bases are TGCGCCAGCAGCCCTTCTAGCAAGAATACCAATGAGCAGTTCTTC.

The chain links TRBV10-2 to TRBJ1-6; D is unresolved. CDR3 length equals 12 residues. Germline lookup yields CDR1 WSHSY and CDR2 SAAADI. V was cut by 4 bases and J by 14 bases, with 12 bases left in between. CDR3 nucleotides: TGCGCCAGCAGTGTGGAGAGGCGGACCCTCCACTTT. Its protein product is CASSVERRTLHF.

There are a few counts of this clone. The chain combines TRBV11-2 with TRBJ1-6; D not certain. Trimming removed 0 bases from V and 10 bases from J, with 13 bases in between. Germline V CDR1 and CDR2: SGHAT, FQNNGV. The CDR3 has 15 residues. For the CDR3, the DNA is TGTGCCAGCAGCTTAGATGGCGGTCCGGGGTCACCCCTCCACTTT. Protein product: CASSLDGGPGSPLHF.

The V call is TRBV7-9, the J call TRBJ2-5; the match to TRBD2 covers 15 bases. From germline, CDR1 is SEHNR and CDR2 FQNEAQ (reference sequence). J was trimmed by 1 base and V by 5 bases; bases with no gene match: 11. The CDR3 loop spans 19 amino acids. In DNA, the CDR3 is TGTGCCAGCAGCCTAGGGCAACCGGGACTAGCGGGGGGCCAAGAGACCCAGTACTTC. It translates to CASSLGQPGLAGGQETQYF.

The chain links TRBV7-2 to TRBJ2-4; D is unclear. This CDR3 is 16 amino acids long. Germline assignment: CDR1 SGHTA and CDR2 FQGNSA. V shed 0 bases and J shed 0 bases, with 9 bases lying between them. The CDR3 loop reads CASSLAGILAKNIQYF. The CDR3 coding sequence is TGTGCCAGCAGCTTAGCGGGAATCCTAGCCAAAAACATTCAGTACTTC.

This clone occurred a few times. The genes are TRBV11-2 and TRBJ2-2, with 8 bases lining up with TRBD2. CDR3 length: 16 residues. With V trimmed by 5 bases and J by 5 bases, 10 bases remained unmatched. CDR1 and CDR2 from the germline V gene are SGHAT and FQNNGV. The CDR3 is CASSRVLAGRTGELFF. CDR3 DNA sequence: TGTGCCAGCAGCCGGGTTCTAGCGGGTCGTACCGGGGAGCTGTTTTTT.

The sample holds a few counts of this clone. The rearrangement joins TRBV7-9 to TRBJ2-1; D may be TRBD1 (5 bases). From germline, CDR1 is SEHNR and CDR2 FQNEAQ (reference sequence). Between the trimmed V and J ends, which lost 8 bases and 2 bases, there was a span of 13 bases. This CDR3 is built from 14 residues. CDR3 nucleotide sequence: TGTGCCAGCGAAGGGGTTGGGACCTACAATGAGCAGTTCTTC. The encoded protein is CASEGVGTYNEQFF. The full variable domain, its missing parts supplied by reference TRBV7-9 and TRBJ2-1, is DTGVSQNPRHKITKRGQNVTFRCDPISEHNRLYWYRQTLGQGPEFLTYFQNEAQLEKSRLLSDRFSAERPKGSFSTLEIQRTEQGDSAMYLCASEGVGTYNEQFFGPGTRLTVL.

This clone was seen only a few times. The CDR3 reads CASSLPSGSNEQFF. CDR3 bases: TGCGCCAGCAGCCTACCGAGCGGGAGCAATGAGCAGTTCTTC. V and J are TRBV5-1 and TRBJ2-1, with 8 bases aligning to TRBD2. CDR1 and CDR2 (germline): SGHRS, YFSETQ. Trimming cost V 4 bases and J 6 bases; bases outside gene matches: 6. The CDR3 has 14 amino acids. Drawing the rest from reference TRBV5-1 and TRBJ2-1, the complete variable domain is KAGVTQTPRYLIKTRGQQVTLSCSPISGHRSVSWYQQTPGQGLQFLFEYFSETQRNKGNFPGRFSGRQFSNSRSEMNVSTLELGDSALYLCASSLPSGSNEQFFGPGTRLTVL.

There are a few counts of this clone. The gene calls are TRBV12-5 and TRBJ2-4; D ambiguous. Germline CDR1 is LGHNT and CDR2 is FRNRAP. CDR3 size: 13 residues. V lost 6 bases to trimming and J lost 9 bases, with 15 bases between them. The CDR3 region is CASGQDLGFIQYF. Here the CDR3 DNA reads TGTGCTAGTGGACAAGATCTGGGGTTCATTCAGTACTTC.

This chain connects TRBV15 to TRBJ2-7; 9 bases are a match to TRBD1. Per the germline V gene, CDR1 is LNHNV and CDR2 is YYDKDF (reference sequence). The CDR3 is made up of 13 amino acids. Trimming took 5 bases from V and 12 from J; bases not matched to a gene: 11. In DNA, the CDR3 is TGTGCCACCAGCGGAACTTTAGGGACAGGGTTGTACTTC. Protein: CATSGTLGTGLYF.

This clone was seen repeatedly, ten times or more. The chain is built from TRBV19 and TRBJ1-5, with no clear D. The V gene's germline CDR1 is LNHDA and CDR2 SQIVND (reference sequence). With 1 base removed from V and 0 bases from J, the gap between germline ends came to 7 bases. This CDR3 spans 15 amino acids. CDR3 amino acids: CASSIVTDSNQPQHF. DNA for the CDR3: TGTGCCAGTAGTATAGTGACGGATAGCAATCAGCCCCAGCATTTT.

This clone was seen only a few times. The V and J genes are TRBV7-2 and TRBJ1-1; a possible D gene is TRBD1 (6 bases). V was shortened by 5 bases and J by 10 bases, with 14 bases between the two germline ends. Germline loops: CDR1 SGHTA, CDR2 FQGNSA. The CDR3 spans 12 residues. CDR3 in DNA: TGTGCCAGCAGCGTCCAGGGGTACGGAGCTTTCTTT. It yields the protein CASSVQGYGAFF.